Here is one TCR beta chain with its context. Antigen specificity is unknown. This record comes from a study of T cell responses to AZD1222 COVID-19 vaccine. Some clones are missing from TCRdb's copy, which holds only in-frame ones; the method was immunoSEQ multiplex PCR. The repertoire holds some 110,000 clones, with around 82% as singletons. Study-wide results and caveats: Of spike-specific TCRs, nearly half reportedly target regions left unmutated in variants. Baseline seropositivity characterized only six AZD1222 recipients. CD4 TCRs linked to vaccination spanned spike, dominating at 160-218 and 743-854.

This CDR3 contains 14 residues. J gave up 8 bases and V 6 bases, and 9 bases lay outside the gene matches. Germline V gives CDR1 PRHDT, CDR2 FYEKMQ (reference sequence). The chain has TRBV13 and TRBJ2-1; 8 positions agree with TRBD2. Sequencing used peripheral blood, obtained on day 0 of AZD1222 vaccination. This receptor was taken from an adult in good health. The CDR3 reads CASRTSGSLDEQFF. The CDR3 DNA reads as TGTGCCAGCAGAACGAGCGGGAGCTTAGATGAGCAGTTCTTC.